This T cell receptor beta chain stems from a study of beta chain features in type 1 diabetes. Study-level results: Moderate yet significant TCRB CDR3 shortening was seen in Type 1 diabetes patients in all four CD4+ subsets.

This clone appeared a few times. The antigen is not known. The same CDR3 arises from other DNA sequences in this sample as well. Via CD45RO/CCR7/CD25/CD127/CD95/CD27, cells of the CD4+ naive, central memory, regulatory and stem cell-like memory subsets were sorted. TCRB transcripts that were expressed got sequenced, as all of the isolated RNA had been reverse transcribed. The protocol was immunoSEQ multiplex PCR, while the TCRdb copy is restricted to in-frame clones and leaves out a portion. The sample contains about 410,000 clones, approximately 14% of which appear only once. The germline V and J ends were trimmed by 3 bases and 2 bases, with 7 bases remaining between them. Germline assignment: CDR1 LNHDA and CDR2 SQIVND (reference sequence). This CDR3 has 13 residues.

The chain employs TRBV19 and TRBJ1-1; no reliable D call. The sequence derives from a man aged 30 to 39 in good health. The sequenced sample consisted of naive CD4+ T cells from blood. CDR3 sequence reads: CASSIGVNTEAFF. CDR3 nucleotides: TGTGCCAGTAGTATTGGGGTAAACACTGAAGCTTTCTTT.